Shown below are 10 T cell receptor beta chains from a single sample sequenced in a study of cytomegalovirus exposure and HLA in healthy donors. This PCR relied on a set of 60 Vbeta primers and 13 Jbeta primers. The repertoire was sequenced with immunoSEQ multiplex PCR; TCRdb's copy has only in-frame clones and lacks some. The specimen's table records approximately 140,000 clones. The sequenced sample was PBMCs. The receptors come from a woman aged 18-29 years in good health and CMV-seronegative.

The gene calls are TRBV29-1 and TRBJ1-1, with D tentatively TRBD1 (5 bases). Looked up from germline, CDR1 is SQVTM and CDR2 is ANQGSEA. CDR3 size: 11 residues. Trimming left V 6 bases short and J 0 bases short, with 5 bases between. CDR3 region: CSVQVNTEAFF. The CDR3 coding sequence is TGCAGCGTACAGGTGAACACTGAAGCTTTCTTT.

The genes are TRBV7-9 and TRBJ1-1; the D gene is possibly TRBD1 (5 bases). Trimming took off 3 bases at V and 1 base at J, with 9 bases between the two ends. Germline V gene sequence: CDR1 SEHNR, CDR2 FQNEAQ (reference sequence). There are 14 residues in the CDR3. The CDR3 here is CASSLGGENTEAFF. The CDR3 nucleotides are TGTGCCAGCAGCTTGGGGGGTGAGAACACTGAAGCTTTCTTT.

The rearrangement joins TRBV30 to TRBJ1-6, with TRBD1 identical over 7 bases. This CDR3 has 13 amino acids. After removal of 2 bases from V and 7 bases from J, the junction contained 2 bases not matched to a gene. Germline V gives CDR1 GTSNPN, CDR2 SVGIG (reference sequence). CDR3 residues: CAWSRQGNSPLHF. DNA for the CDR3: TGTGCCTGGAGTAGACAGGGAAATTCACCCCTCCACTTT.

The V call is TRBV7-2, the J call TRBJ2-1, with D possibly being TRBD1 (5 bases). V lost 5 bases, J lost 7 bases, and 12 bases lay in between. The germline gives CDR1 SGHTA, CDR2 FQGNSA. This CDR3 spans 13 amino acids. CDR3 region: CASSPRGRNEQFF. The DNA for the CDR3 is TGTGCCAGCAGCCCTAGGGGTAGAAATGAGCAGTTCTTC.

The V call is TRBV9, the J call TRBJ1-2, with D possibly being TRBD1 (6 bases). The germline V and J ends were trimmed by 0 bases and 8 bases, with 14 bases remaining between them. Germline CDR1 SGDLS, CDR2 YYNGEE. This CDR3 has 14 residues. The CDR3 sequence: CASSVGQGSGGYTF. CDR3 bases: TGTGCCAGCAGCGTAGGTCAGGGGTCCGGAGGCTACACCTTC.

DNA for the CDR3: TGCGCCAGCAGCTTACTGGGGGCGAGGGTGGGCCACGAGCAGTACTTC. It codes for CASSLLGARVGHEQYF. This chain connects TRBV5-1 to TRBJ2-7; TRBD1 might be the D (6 bases). The CDR3 contains 16 residues. Germline lookup yields CDR1 SGHRS and CDR2 YFSETQ. Trimming took off 2 bases at V and 5 bases at J, with 20 bases between the two ends.

The chain is built from TRBV27 and TRBJ1-5; 7 bases agree with TRBD1. The V gene end was trimmed by 2 bases and the J gene end by 6 bases; junction bases not matched to a gene: 7. CDR1 MNHEY and CDR2 SMNVEV come from the germline V gene (reference sequence). This CDR3 has 15 amino acids. The CDR3 reads CASSLRGGEAQPQHF. As DNA, the CDR3 is TGTGCCAGCAGTTTAAGAGGGGGCGAGGCTCAGCCCCAGCATTTT.

This rearrangement joins TRBV15 to TRBJ2-1, with 10 bases matching TRBD2. Germline CDR1 reads LNHNV; CDR2 reads YYDKDF (reference sequence). Unmatched junction bases numbered 12, after V lost 0 bases and J lost 7 bases. The CDR3 has 18 amino acids. The CDR3 loop reads CATSRDHSGGAFVNEQFF. CDR3 nucleotides: TGTGCCACCAGCAGAGATCACAGCGGGGGGGCCTTCGTAAATGAGCAGTTCTTC.

This sequence joins TRBV4-2 and TRBJ2-7, with 9 nucleotides matching TRBD2. This CDR3 has 14 residues. CDR1 is LGHNA and CDR2 is YNFKEQ in the germline V gene. CDR3 amino acids: CASSQDLLAGSLVV. The CDR3 coding sequence is TGTGCCAGCAGCCAAGATCTCCTAGCGGGAAGCCTAGTTGTC.

The chain joins TRBV29-1 to TRBJ2-7, with TRBD2 matching over 13 bases. The CDR3 totals 13 residues. The germline V gene encodes CDR1 SQVTM and CDR2 ANQGSEA. V lost 7 bases to trimming and J lost 4 bases; unmatched junction nucleotides: 4. The CDR3 coding sequence is TGCAGCGCACGGACTAGCGGGAGTTACGAGCAGTACTTC. This gives the protein CSARTSGSYEQYF.